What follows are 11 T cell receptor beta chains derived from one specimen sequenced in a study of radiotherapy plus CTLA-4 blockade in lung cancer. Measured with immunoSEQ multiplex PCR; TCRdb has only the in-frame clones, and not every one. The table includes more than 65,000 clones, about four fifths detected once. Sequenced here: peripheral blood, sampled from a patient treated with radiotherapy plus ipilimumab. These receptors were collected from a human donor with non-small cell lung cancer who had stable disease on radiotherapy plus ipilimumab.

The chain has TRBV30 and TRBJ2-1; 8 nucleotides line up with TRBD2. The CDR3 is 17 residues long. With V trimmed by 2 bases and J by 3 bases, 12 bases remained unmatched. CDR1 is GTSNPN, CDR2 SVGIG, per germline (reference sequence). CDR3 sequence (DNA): TGTGCCTGGAGTTCACTGGGTGGGGGACTAGACTACAATGAGCAGTTCTTC. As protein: CAWSSLGGGLDYNEQFF.

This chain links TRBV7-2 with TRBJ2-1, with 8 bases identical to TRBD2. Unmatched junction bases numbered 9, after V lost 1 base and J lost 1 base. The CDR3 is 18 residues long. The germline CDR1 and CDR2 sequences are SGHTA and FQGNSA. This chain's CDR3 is CASSLGGLAGGSYNEQFF. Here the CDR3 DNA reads TGTGCCAGCAGCTTAGGAGGCCTGGCGGGAGGTTCCTACAATGAGCAGTTCTTC.

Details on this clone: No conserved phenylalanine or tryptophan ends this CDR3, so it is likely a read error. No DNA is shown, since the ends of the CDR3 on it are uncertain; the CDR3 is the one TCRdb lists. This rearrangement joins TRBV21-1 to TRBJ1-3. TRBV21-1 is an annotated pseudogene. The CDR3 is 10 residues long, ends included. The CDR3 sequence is CASSKVGGLA.

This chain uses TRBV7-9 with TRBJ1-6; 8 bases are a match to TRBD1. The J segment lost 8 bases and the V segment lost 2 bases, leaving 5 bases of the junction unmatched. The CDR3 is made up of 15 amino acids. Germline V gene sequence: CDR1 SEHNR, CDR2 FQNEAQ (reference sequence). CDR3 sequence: CASSLRAGGDSPLHF. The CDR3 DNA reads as TGTGCCAGCAGCTTAAGGGCAGGGGGCGATTCACCCCTCCACTTT.

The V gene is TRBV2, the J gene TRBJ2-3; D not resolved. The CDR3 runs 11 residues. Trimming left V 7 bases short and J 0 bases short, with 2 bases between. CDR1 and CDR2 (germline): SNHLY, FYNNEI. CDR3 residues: CASTSTDTQYF. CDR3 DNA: TGTGCCAGCACGAGCACAGATACGCAGTATTTT. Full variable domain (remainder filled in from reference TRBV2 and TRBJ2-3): EPEVTQTPSHQVTQMGQEVILRCVPISNHLYFYWYRQILGQKVEFLVSFYNNEISEKSEIFDDQFSVERPDGSNFTLKIRSTKLEDSAMYFCASTSTDTQYFGPGTRLTVL.

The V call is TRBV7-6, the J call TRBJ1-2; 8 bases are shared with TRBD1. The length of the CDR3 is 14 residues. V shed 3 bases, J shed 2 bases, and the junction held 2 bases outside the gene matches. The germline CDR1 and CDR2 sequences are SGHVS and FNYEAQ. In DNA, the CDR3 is TGTGCCAGCAGCTTGACAGGGGAAAACTATGGCTACACCTTC. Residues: CASSLTGENYGYTF. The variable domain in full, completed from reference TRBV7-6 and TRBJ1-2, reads GAGVSQSPRYKVTKRGQDVALRCDPISGHVSLYWYRQALGQGPEFLTYFNYEAQQDKSGLPNDRFSAERPEGSISTLTIQRTEQRDSAMYRCASSLTGENYGYTFGSGTRLTVV.

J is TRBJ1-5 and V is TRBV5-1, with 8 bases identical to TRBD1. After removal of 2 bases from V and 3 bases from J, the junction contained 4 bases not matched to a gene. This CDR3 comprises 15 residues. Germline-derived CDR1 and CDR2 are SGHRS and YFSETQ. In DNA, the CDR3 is TGCGCCAGCAGCTTAGGGACAGGCTACAATCAGCCCCAGCATTTT. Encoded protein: CASSLGTGYNQPQHF.

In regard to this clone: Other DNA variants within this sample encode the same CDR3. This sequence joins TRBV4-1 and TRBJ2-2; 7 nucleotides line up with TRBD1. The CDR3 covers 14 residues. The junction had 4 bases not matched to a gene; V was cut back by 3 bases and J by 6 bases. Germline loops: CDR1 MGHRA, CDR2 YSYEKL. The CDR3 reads CASSQNRGAGELFF. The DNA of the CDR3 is TGCGCCAGCAGCCAGAACAGGGGAGCCGGGGAGCTGTTTTTT.

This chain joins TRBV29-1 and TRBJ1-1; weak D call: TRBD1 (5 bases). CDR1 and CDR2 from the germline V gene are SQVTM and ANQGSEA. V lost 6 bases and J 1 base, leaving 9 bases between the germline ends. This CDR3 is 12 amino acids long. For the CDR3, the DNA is TGCAGCGTGAGACAGACGAACACTGAAGCTTTCTTT. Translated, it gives CSVRQTNTEAFF. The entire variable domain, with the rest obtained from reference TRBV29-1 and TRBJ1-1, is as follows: SAVISQKPSRDICQRGTSLTIQCQVDSQVTMMFWYRQQPGQSLTLIATANQGSEATYESGFVIDKFPISRPNLTFSTLTVSNMSPEDSSIYLCSVRQTNTEAFFGQGTRLTVV.

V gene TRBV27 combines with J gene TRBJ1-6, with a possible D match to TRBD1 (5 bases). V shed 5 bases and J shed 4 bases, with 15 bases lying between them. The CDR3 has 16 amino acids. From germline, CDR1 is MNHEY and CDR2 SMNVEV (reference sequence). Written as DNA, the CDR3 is TGTGCCAGCAGTCCGTTCGGGGCAAGGTATAATTCACCCCTCCACTTT. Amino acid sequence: CASSPFGARYNSPLHF.

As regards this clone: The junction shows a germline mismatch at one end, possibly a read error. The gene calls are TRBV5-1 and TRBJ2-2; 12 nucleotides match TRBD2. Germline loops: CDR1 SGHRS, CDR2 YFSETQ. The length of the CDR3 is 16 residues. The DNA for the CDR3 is TGCGCCAGCAGTTTGGGACTAGCGGGCAACACCGGGGAGCTGTTTTTT. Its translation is CASSLGLAGNTGELFF.